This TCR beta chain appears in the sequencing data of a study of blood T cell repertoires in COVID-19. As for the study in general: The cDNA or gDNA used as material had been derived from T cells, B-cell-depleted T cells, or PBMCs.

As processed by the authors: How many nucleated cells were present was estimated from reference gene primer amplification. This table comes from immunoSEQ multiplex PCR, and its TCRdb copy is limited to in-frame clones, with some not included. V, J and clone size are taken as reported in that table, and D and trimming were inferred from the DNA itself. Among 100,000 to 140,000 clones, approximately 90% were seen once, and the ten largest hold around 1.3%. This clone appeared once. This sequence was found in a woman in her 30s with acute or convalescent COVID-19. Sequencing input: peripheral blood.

CDR3 region: CASSLGTGDDGTGELFF. The CDR3 DNA reads TGCGCCAGCAGCTTGGGGACAGGGGACGATGGCACCGGGGAGCTGTTTTTT. The V call is TRBV5-1, the J call TRBJ2-2; 9 nucleotides line up with TRBD1. CDR1 is SGHRS and CDR2 is YFSETQ in the germline V gene. The junction had 7 bases not matched to a gene; V was cut back by 0 bases and J by 4 bases. CDR3 size: 17 residues.